This T cell receptor beta chain was sequenced for a study of circulating CD8 cells and anti-PD-1 response in melanoma. The germline gives CDR1 MGHRA, CDR2 YSYEKL. Trimming took 3 bases from V and 1 from J, leaving 9 bases between them. This CDR3 spans 14 amino acids. Four subsets defined by PD-1 and/or TIGIT were sorted from live CD3+CD8+TCRalphabeta+ cells. Sample share makes this clonotype large. Each library started from approximately 14 ng of total RNA using the QIAseq Immune Repertoire TCR panel. TCRdb itself ran the reads through MiXCR, one entry per CDR3 protein. The profile covers roughly 630 distinct CDR3 sequences, with about 3.8% appearing a single time and roughly 15% taken by the ten largest.

The sequencing used CD8+ T cells from PBMCs, collected at baseline or after one month of anti-PD-1 therapy (not recorded which). This rearrangement joins TRBV4-1 to TRBJ1-1, with D perhaps matching TRBD1 (5 bases). The clonotype was recovered from a human donor with melanoma. The CDR3 sequence: CASSHRDENTEAFF. The CDR3 DNA reads TGCGCCAGCAGCCACCGGGACGAGAACACTGAAGCTTTCTTT.